A single sample is the source of the 9 T cell receptor beta chains below, sequenced in a study of blood T cells in healthy people across ages. The use of a sample-barcoded 5' primer and a J-beta primer mix characterized a second PCR of about 6 to 12 cycles. TCRdb re-derived calls from the 5' RACE reads in MiXCR, one entry per CDR3 protein. Found here are about 1.4 million distinct CDR3 sequences, almost 60% of them singletons; the top ten hold 6.5% to 8%. The sample consisted of blood. These receptors originate from a man younger than 30 in good health.

J is TRBJ2-7 and V is TRBV28; D could derive from TRBD1 or TRBD2 (5 bases each). CDR1 MDHEN and CDR2 SYDVKM come from the germline V gene. Trimming pared 6 bases from V and 4 bases from J, leaving 10 bases between. This CDR3 has 12 amino acids. CDR3 protein: CASRVGVYEQYF. CDR3 DNA: TGTGCCAGCAGGGTGGGGGTGTACGAGCAGTACTTC.

This clonotype occurred a few times. The rearrangement uses TRBV6-5 and TRBJ2-4; no reliable D call. Matching the DNA end better, TRBJ2-7 makes the J call doubtful. This CDR3 contains 15 residues. Per the germline V gene, CDR1 is MNHEY and CDR2 is SVGAGI. The CDR3 DNA reads as TGTGCCAGCAGTTACGGTACTCCTCAGGAATACGAGCAGTACTTC. Translating it yields CASSYGTPQEYEQYF.

This clonotype was detected ten times or more. The chain recombines TRBV5-1 with TRBJ1-2; 9 positions match TRBD1. V lost 3 bases, J lost 6 bases, and 6 bases stayed unmatched. Germline V gives CDR1 SGHRS, CDR2 YFSETQ. The CDR3 length is 14 residues. The CDR3 sequence is CASSYQTGGNGYTF. The CDR3 bases are TGCGCCAGCAGCTACCAAACAGGGGGCAATGGCTACACCTTC.

This clonotype was detected a few times. The chain links TRBV4-2 to TRBJ2-3; D uncertain. CDR3 length equals 12 residues. Per the germline V gene, CDR1 is LGHNA and CDR2 is YNFKEQ. The V end was cut by 0 bases, the J end by 7 bases, with 5 bases between. This CDR3 reads CASSQDAHTQYF. CDR3 coding DNA: TGTGCCAGCAGCCAAGATGCGCATACGCAGTATTTT.

This clonotype was seen more than once but under ten times. The chain combines TRBV20-1 with TRBJ1-1, with TRBD1 matching 7 bases. Germline-derived CDR1 and CDR2 are DFQATT and SNEGSKA (reference sequence). Trimming cost V 2 bases and J 6 bases; bases outside gene matches: 9. CDR3 size: 14 residues. Here the CDR3 reads CSARLTGSVAEAFF. The CDR3 DNA sequence: TGCAGTGCTAGATTGACAGGGAGCGTCGCTGAAGCTTTCTTT.

This clonotype was recorded once. The chain joins TRBV18 to TRBJ2-5; D perhaps matches TRBD2 (5 bases). CDR3 size: 14 residues. V was shortened by 2 bases and J by 11 bases, with 18 bases between the two germline ends. Germline lookup yields CDR1 KGHSH and CDR2 LQKENI. The CDR3 is CASSPSSGRDVQYF. CDR3 nucleotides: TGTGCCAGCTCACCAAGTAGTGGGAGAGACGTACAGTACTTC.

The chain links TRBV4-1 to TRBJ1-1; 7 nucleotides align to TRBD1. Trimming cost V 5 bases and J 8 bases; bases outside gene matches: 11. The CDR3 spans 14 residues. Germline assignment: CDR1 MGHRA and CDR2 YSYEKL. The CDR3 sequence is CASSDGATGTEAFF. In DNA form, the CDR3 reads TGCGCCAGCAGCGACGGGGCGACAGGGACGGAAGCTTTCTTT.

The chain combines TRBV12-3 or TRBV12-4 with TRBJ1-5; D is unresolved. The CDR3 spans 14 residues. Trimming shortened V by 2 bases and J by 4 bases, and 9 bases separated the two germline ends. The CDR3 DNA sequence: TGTGCCAGCAGTTTAAACGGGGAGAATCAGCCCCAGCATTTT. Its protein product is CASSLNGENQPQHF.

This chain uses TRBV28 with TRBJ1-2; D is unresolved. In germline, CDR1 is MDHEN, CDR2 SYDVKM. This CDR3 spans 13 amino acids. Deletions cut 5 bases from V and 5 bases from J, with 12 bases between. CDR3 bases: TGTGCCAGCAGTGTTACCGCGGAATATGGCTACACCTTC. It translates to CASSVTAEYGYTF.